This TCR beta chain was obtained from a study of blood T cell repertoires in COVID-19. Turning to the study itself: Acute and convalescent COVID-19 samples came from the United States, Italy and Spain. T cells, B-cell-depleted T cells, or PBMCs supplied cDNA or gDNA.

The CDR3 has 13 residues. Losses at the gene ends were 4 bases for V and 3 bases for J; bases not matched to a gene: 3. Germline V gene data show CDR1 as LNHDA and CDR2 as SQIVND (reference sequence). Authors' processing steps: Reference gene primer amplification in the assay estimated nucleated cell counts. The table came from immunoSEQ multiplex PCR; TCRdb's copy has only in-frame clones and leaves some out. The V and J calls and clone size were taken over from that table, and D and trimming were inferred from the DNA. The top ten clones hold 6.5% to 9% of a sample with fewer than 200,000 clones, more than 80% of them seen once.

The material sequenced was peripheral blood. The rearrangement joins TRBV19 to TRBJ2-7, with 7 bases lining up with TRBD1. The TCR originated in a woman between 55 and 75 years old with acute or convalescent COVID-19. CDR3 sequence (DNA): TGTGCCAGTAGTACCGGGACAGACTACGAGCAGTACTTC. It translates to CASSTGTDYEQYF.